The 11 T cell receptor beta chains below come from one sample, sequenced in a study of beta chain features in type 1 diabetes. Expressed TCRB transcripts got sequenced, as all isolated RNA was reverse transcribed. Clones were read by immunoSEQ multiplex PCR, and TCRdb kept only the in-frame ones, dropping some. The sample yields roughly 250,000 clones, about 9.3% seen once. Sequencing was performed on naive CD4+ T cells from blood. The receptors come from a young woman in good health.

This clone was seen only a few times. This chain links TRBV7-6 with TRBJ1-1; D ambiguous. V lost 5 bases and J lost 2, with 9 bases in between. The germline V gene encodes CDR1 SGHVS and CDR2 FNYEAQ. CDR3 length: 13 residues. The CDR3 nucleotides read TGTGCCAGCAGCCGAGGCGGAAACACTGAAGCTTTCTTT. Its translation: CASSRGGNTEAFF.

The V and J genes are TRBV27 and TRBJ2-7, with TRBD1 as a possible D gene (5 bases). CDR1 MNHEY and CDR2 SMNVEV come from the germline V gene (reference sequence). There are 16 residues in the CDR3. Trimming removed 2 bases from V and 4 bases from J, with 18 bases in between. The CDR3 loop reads CASSLLLQGIRYEQYF. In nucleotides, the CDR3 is TGTGCCAGCAGTTTACTACTCCAGGGAATCAGATACGAGCAGTACTTC.

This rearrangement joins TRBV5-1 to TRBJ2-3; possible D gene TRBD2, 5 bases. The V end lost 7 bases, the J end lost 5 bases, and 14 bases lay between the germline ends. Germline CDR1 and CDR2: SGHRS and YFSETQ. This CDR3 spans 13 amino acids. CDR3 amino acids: CASEVAPGDTQYF. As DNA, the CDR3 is TGCGCCAGCGAGGTAGCGCCCGGAGATACGCAGTATTTT. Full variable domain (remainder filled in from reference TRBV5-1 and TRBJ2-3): KAGVTQTPRYLIKTRGQQVTLSCSPISGHRSVSWYQQTPGQGLQFLFEYFSETQRNKGNFPGRFSGRQFSNSRSEMNVSTLELGDSALYLCASEVAPGDTQYFGPGTRLTVL.

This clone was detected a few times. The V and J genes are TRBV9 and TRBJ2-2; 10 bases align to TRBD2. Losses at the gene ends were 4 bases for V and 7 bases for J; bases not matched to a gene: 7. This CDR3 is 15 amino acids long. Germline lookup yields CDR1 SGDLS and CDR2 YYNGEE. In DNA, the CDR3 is TGTGCCAGCAGCCCAGGGACTAGCGCAGGCGGGGAGCTGTTTTTT. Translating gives CASSPGTSAGGELFF. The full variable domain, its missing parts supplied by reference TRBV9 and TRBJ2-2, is DSGVTQTPKHLITATGQRVTLRCSPRSGDLSVYWYQQSLDQGLQFLIQYYNGEERAKGNILERFSAQQFPDLHSELNLSSLELGDSALYFCASSPGTSAGGELFFGEGSRLTVL.

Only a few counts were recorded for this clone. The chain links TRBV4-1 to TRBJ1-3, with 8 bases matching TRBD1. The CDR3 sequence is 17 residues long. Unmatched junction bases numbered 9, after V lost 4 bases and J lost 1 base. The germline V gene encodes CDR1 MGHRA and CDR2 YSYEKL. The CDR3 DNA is TGCGCCAGCAGCCCAAGAGGCCAGGGGGCTTCTGGAAACACCATATATTTT. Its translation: CASSPRGQGASGNTIYF.

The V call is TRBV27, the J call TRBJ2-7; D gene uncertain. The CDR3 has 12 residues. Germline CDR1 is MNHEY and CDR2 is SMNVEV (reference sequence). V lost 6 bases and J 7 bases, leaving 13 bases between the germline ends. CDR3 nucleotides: TGTGCCAGCAGCCAGCGCTTTGGGGAGCAGTACTTC. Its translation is CASSQRFGEQYF.

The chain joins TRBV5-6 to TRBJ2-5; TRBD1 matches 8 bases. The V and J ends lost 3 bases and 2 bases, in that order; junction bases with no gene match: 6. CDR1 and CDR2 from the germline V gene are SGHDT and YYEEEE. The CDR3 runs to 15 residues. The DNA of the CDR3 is TGTGCCAGCAGCTCCGGACAGGGTGGACAAGAGACCCAGTACTTC. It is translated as CASSSGQGGQETQYF.

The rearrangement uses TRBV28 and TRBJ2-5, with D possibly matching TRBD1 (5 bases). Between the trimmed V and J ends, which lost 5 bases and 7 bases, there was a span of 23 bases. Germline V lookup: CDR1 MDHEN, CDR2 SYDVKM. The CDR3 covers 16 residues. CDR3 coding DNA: TGTGCCAGCAGTCTACCCGTGTGGAAAGATGGGGCGACCCAGTACTTC. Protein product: CASSLPVWKDGATQYF.

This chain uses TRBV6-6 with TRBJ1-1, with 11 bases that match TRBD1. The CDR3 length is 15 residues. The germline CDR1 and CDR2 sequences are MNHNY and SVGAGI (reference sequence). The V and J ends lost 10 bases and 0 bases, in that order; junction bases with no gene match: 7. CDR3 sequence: CATGTGGLMNTEAFF. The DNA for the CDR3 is TGTGCCACTGGGACAGGGGGACTCATGAACACTGAAGCTTTCTTT.

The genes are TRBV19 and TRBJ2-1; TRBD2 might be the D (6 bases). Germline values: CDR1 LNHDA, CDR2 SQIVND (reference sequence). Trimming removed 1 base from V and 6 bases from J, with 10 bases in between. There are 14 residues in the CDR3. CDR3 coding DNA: TGTGCCAGTAGTATAGTCGGAGGGTCCAATGAGCAGTTCTTC. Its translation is CASSIVGGSNEQFF.

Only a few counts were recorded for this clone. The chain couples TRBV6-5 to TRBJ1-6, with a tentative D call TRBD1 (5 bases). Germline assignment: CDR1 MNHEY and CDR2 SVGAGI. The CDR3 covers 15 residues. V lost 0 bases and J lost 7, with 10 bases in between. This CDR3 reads CASSYSGGGNSPLHF. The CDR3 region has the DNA TGTGCCAGCAGTTACTCCGGGGGAGGGAATTCACCCCTCCACTTT.